Here is one T cell receptor beta chain with its context. Its antigen is not yet known. No quality values exist for individual bases; no much larger clone is one base distant. These data originate in a study of blood T cell repertoires in COVID-19 (dated by TCRdb to about 2020). Concerning the study at large: The collaborator samples originated in the United States, Italy and Spain and spanned the acute and convalescent phases of COVID-19. The material from the prospective study consisted of cDNA or gDNA derived from T cells, B-cell-depleted T cells, or PBMCs. Deeply sampled blood TCRbeta repertoires from subjects exposed to, actively infected with, or recovered from COVID-19 were included in the dataset. The repertoires were made available in a free public database intended to serve as a resource for research on the immune response to SARS-CoV-2. The samples were drawn from two sources: the first 160 participants of the ongoing ImmuneRACE study, and 1,200 or so subjects contributed by 6 global collaborators. A de-identified subject ID, COVID-19 status, age in years and sex were almost always included in the sample metadata. HLA class I and class II types, where available, came from metadata supplied by the sample provider rather than from assay-based typing.

The full study reports these points: Clinical and demographic metadata were provided uncurated, with the amount varying by source and participant.

Collaborating institutions collected whole blood in K2EDTA tubes following their own protocols. For TCRbeta analysis, collaborators shipped samples as frozen whole blood, isolated PBMCs, or DNA extracted from either of those sample types. CDR1 and CDR2, per the germline V gene, are SGHTS and YDEGEE. V is cut by 4 bases and J by 2 bases, and the space between the germline ends is 7 bases. Including the terminal cysteine and phenylalanine, the CDR3 comprises 13 residues. Only CDR3 DNA remains: 39 bases, in frame from the first base. TCRbeta CDR3 regions were amplified from genomic DNA by means of the immunoSEQ Assay, a bias-controlled multiplex PCR. The authors processed their data as follows. Within the assay, amplification of reference gene primers was used to estimate how many nucleated cells each sample contained. To quantify the absolute abundance of each unique TCRbeta CDR3 rearrangement, sequence reads were collapsed and filtered. For each sample, productive Simpson clonality was calculated as the square root of Simpson's diversity index across productive rearrangements. TCRdb retrieved this table from immuneACCESS and kept in-frame rearrangements only. Not all clones are present; in checked studies, unresolved V genes account for under half, and no reason is known for the remainder. V, J and clone size are taken as reported in that table, and D and trimming were inferred from the DNA itself. The sample data list 52,000 or so clones, and 75% to 85% of these were observed just once. The ten largest clones add up to roughly 13% of the sample.

The clonotype was recovered from a human donor in a cohort sampled during active COVID-19. The receptor chain draws on TRBV5-8 and TRBJ2-1; a weak D assignment points to TRBD1 (5 bases agree). Sequencing was performed on peripheral blood. The CDR3 sequence is CASSPRAYNEQFF. The DNA is as follows: TGTGCCAGCAGCCCCAGGGCCTACAATGAGCAGTTCTTC.